One and the same sample provided the 6 T cell receptor beta chains below, sequenced in a study of metastatic and nonmetastatic thyroid tumors. Via MiXCR, TCRdb re-called the PCR reads. The table includes 55,000 or so clones, approximately 19% detected once. Nobody among the patients had been given any treatment before thyroid surgery. The sequenced material came from blood. The receptors originated from a female donor with papillary thyroid cancer or a benign thyroid nodule (not recorded which). Some clones in this sample may be carry-over from other donors' samples.

This clone was seen at least ten times. CDR3 amino acids: CASSLGTGKNTEAFF. CDR3 bases: TGTGCCAGCAGCCTCGGGACGGGGAAGAACACTGAAGCTTTCTTT. The rearrangement joins TRBV11-2 to TRBJ1-1; tentative D call: TRBD1 (5 bases). V was trimmed by 5 bases and J by 1 base, leaving 14 bases between them. This CDR3 region has 15 residues. Germline CDR1 and CDR2: SGHAT and FQNNGV.

Comment on this clone: One end of the junction is discordant with germline, which a read error may explain. The chain uses TRBV4-1 and TRBJ2-1, with 8 bases that match TRBD1. The CDR3 contains 17 residues. Germline CDR1 and CDR2: MGHRA and YSYEKL. The CDR3 nucleotides read TGCGCCATCAGCCAGGAGGACAGGGCATCCTCCTACAATGAGCAGTTCTTC. Translation: CAISQEDRASSYNEQFF.

This clone showed up many times. The rearrangement joins TRBV11-2 to TRBJ2-7; D is possibly TRBD1 (5 bases). Germline V lookup: CDR1 SGHAT, CDR2 FQNNGV. The V end was cut by 1 base, the J end by 4 bases, with 14 bases between. The CDR3 is 15 residues long. The DNA of the CDR3 is TGTGCCAGCAGCTTAGCCCCACAGGAGACTTACGAGCAGTACTTC. Amino acids: CASSLAPQETYEQYF.

About this clone itself: Since a much larger clone is just one base distant, this may be a read error. The genes are TRBV20-1 and TRBJ2-1; 11 bases fit TRBD2. The germline CDR1 and CDR2 sequences are DFQATT and SNEGSKA (reference sequence). CDR3 length: 14 residues. The CDR3 sequence is CGATLAGGNNEQFF. The CDR3 DNA reads as TGCGGTGCTACGTTAGCGGGAGGGAACAATGAGCAGTTCTTC.

At least ten counts were recorded for this clone. The J gene is TRBJ2-1, the V gene TRBV11-2, with 10 bases matching TRBD2. The germline gives CDR1 SGHAT, CDR2 FQNNGV. This CDR3 is built from 16 residues. With V trimmed by 3 bases and J by 6 bases, 8 bases remained unmatched. The CDR3 is CASSLNRLAGLNEQFF. CDR3 in DNA: TGTGCCAGCAGCTTGAACCGACTAGCGGGCCTCAATGAGCAGTTCTTC.

This clone was detected a few times. V is TRBV6-5 and J is TRBJ1-2; TRBD1 might be the D (5 bases). Trimming left V 2 bases short and J 2 bases short, with 12 bases between. The length of the CDR3 is 15 residues. Germline assignment: CDR1 MNHEY and CDR2 SVGAGI. DNA of the CDR3: TGTGCCAGCAGTTACCTGGCAGGGATGAACTATGGCTACACCTTC. Its protein product is CASSYLAGMNYGYTF.